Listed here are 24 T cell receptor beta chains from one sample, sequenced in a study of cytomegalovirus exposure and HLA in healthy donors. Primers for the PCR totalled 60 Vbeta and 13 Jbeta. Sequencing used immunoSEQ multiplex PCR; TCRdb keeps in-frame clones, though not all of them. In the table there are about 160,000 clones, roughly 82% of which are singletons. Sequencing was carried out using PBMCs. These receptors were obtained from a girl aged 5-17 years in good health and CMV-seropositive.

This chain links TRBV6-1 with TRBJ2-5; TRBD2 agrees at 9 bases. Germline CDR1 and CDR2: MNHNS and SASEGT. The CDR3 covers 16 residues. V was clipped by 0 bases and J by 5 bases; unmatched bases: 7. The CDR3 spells CASSEARASGAETQYF. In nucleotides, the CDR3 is TGTGCCAGCAGTGAAGCTCGGGCTAGCGGGGCCGAGACCCAGTACTTC.

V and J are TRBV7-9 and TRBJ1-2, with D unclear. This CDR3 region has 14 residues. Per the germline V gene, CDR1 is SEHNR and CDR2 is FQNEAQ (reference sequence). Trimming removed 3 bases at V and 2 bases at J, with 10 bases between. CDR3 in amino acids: CASSFSGSNYGYTF. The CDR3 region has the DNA TGTGCCAGCAGCTTCAGCGGATCCAACTATGGCTACACCTTC.

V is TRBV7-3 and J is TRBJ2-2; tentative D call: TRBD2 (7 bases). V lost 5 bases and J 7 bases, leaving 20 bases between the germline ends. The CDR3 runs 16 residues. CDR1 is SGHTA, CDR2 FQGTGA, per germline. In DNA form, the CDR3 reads TGTGCCAGCAGCCACGGCGGGGGCAGGGGAGGCGGGGAGCTGTTTTTT. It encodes CASSHGGGRGGGELFF. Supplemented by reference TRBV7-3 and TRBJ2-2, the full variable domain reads GAGVSQTPSNKVTEKGKYVELRCDPISGHTALYWYRQSLGQGPEFLIYFQGTGAADDSGLPNDRFFAVRPEGSVSTLKIQRTERGDSAVYLCASSHGGGRGGGELFFGEGSRLTVL.

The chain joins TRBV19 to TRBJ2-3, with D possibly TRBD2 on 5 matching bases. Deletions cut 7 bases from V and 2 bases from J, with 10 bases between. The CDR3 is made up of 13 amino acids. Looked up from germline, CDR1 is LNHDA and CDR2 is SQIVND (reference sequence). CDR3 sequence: CASKTGNTDTQYF. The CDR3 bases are TGTGCCAGTAAAACGGGGAACACAGATACGCAGTATTTT.

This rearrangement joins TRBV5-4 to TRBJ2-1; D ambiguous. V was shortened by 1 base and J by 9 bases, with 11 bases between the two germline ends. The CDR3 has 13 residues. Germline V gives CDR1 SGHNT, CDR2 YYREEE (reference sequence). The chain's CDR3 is CASSLLGPFEQFF. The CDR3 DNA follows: TGTGCCAGCAGCTTGCTGGGCCCTTTTGAGCAGTTCTTC.

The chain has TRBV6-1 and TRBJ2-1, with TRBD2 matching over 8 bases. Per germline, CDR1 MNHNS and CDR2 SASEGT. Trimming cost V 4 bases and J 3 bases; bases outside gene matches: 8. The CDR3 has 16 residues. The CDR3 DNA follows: TGTGCCAGCAGTGGAGCGGGGGCACCATACTACAATGAGCAGTTCTTC. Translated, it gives CASSGAGAPYYNEQFF.

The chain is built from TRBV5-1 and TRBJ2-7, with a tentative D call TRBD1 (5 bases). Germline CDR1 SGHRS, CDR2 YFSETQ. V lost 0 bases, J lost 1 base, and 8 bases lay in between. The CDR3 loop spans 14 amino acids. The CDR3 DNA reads TGCGCCAGCAGCTTGGATCCAGGGTCCTACGAGCAGTACTTC. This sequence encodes CASSLDPGSYEQYF.

CDR3 DNA sequence: TGCAGCTTCTGGCGGGAGACCCAGTACTTC. It codes for CSFWRETQYF. V and J are TRBV29-1 and TRBJ2-5; D is uncertain. There are 10 residues in the CDR3. CDR1 and CDR2 from the germline V gene are SQVTM and ANQGSEA. V was cut by 8 bases and J by 5 bases, with 9 bases left in between.

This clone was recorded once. The CDR3 bases are TGTGCCAGCAGTTTATGGGGGCTCGAGACTGAAGCTTTCTTT. Amino acids: CASSLWGLETEAFF. J is TRBJ1-1 and V is TRBV28; a possible D gene is TRBD1 (5 bases). CDR1 and CDR2 (germline): MDHEN, SYDVKM. V shed 0 bases and J shed 5 bases, with 10 bases lying between them. The CDR3 loop spans 14 amino acids.

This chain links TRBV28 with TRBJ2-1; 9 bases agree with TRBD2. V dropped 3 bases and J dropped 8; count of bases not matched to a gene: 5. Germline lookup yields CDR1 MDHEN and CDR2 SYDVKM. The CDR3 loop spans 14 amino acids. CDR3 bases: TGTGCCAGCAGTTTTAGCGGGAGCAGAGATGAGCAGTTCTTC. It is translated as CASSFSGSRDEQFF.

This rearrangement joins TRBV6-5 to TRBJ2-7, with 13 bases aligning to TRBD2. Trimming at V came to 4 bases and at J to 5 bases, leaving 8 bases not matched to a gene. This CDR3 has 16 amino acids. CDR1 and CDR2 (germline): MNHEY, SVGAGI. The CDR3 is CASSLTGLAGKNEQYF. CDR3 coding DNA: TGTGCCAGCAGTTTGACGGGACTAGCGGGAAAGAACGAGCAGTACTTC.

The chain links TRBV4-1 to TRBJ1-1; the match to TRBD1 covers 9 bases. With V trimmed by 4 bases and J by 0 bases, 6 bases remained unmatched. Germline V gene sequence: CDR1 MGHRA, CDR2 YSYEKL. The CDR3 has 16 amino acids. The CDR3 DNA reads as TGCGCCAGCAGCCCGGGACAGGGTCCGCTGAACACTGAAGCTTTCTTT. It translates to CASSPGQGPLNTEAFF.

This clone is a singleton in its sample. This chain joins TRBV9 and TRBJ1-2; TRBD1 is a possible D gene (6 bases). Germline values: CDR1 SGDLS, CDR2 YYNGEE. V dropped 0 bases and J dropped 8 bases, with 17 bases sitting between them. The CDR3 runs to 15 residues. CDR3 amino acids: CASSVVGSTQGGYTF. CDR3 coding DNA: TGTGCCAGCAGCGTAGTCGGCTCTACCCAGGGGGGCTACACCTTC.

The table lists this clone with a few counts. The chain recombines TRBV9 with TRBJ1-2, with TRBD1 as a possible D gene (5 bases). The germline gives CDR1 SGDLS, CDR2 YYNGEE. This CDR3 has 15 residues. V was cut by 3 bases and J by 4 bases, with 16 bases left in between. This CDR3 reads CASSAVGLPSYGYTF. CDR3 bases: TGTGCCAGCAGCGCCGTGGGACTGCCTTCCTATGGCTACACCTTC.

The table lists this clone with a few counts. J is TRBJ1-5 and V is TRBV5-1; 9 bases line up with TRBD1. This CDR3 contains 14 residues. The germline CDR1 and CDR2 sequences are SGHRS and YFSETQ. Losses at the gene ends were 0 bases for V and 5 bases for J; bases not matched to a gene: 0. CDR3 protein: CASSLGTGDQPQHF. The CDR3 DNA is TGCGCCAGCAGCTTGGGGACAGGGGATCAGCCCCAGCATTTT.

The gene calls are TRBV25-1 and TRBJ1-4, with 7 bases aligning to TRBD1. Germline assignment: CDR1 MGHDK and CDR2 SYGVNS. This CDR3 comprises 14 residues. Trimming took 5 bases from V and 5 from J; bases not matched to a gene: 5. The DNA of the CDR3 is TGTGCCAGCAGTAGACAGGGAAGAAATGAAAAACTGTTTTTT. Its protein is CASSRQGRNEKLFF.

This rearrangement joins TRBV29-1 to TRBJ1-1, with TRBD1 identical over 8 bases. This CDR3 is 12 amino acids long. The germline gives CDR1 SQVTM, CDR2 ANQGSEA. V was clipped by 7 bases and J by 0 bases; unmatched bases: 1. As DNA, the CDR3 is TGCAGCGCGGGACAGGTGAACACTGAAGCTTTCTTT. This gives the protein CSAGQVNTEAFF.

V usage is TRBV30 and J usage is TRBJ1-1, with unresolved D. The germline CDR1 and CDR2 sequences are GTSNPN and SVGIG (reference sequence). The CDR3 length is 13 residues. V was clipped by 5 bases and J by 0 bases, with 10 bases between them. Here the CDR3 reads CAWAISVNTEAFF. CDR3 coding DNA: TGTGCCTGGGCCATATCGGTGAACACTGAAGCTTTCTTT.

The DNA of the CDR3 is TGTGCCATCAGCGAACCCGGGAGGGCCCGATCTTATACGCAGTATTTT. This translates into CAISEPGRARSYTQYF. This chain connects TRBV10-3 to TRBJ2-3; 8 bases are shared with TRBD2. Per the germline V gene, CDR1 is ENHRY and CDR2 is SYGVKD. This CDR3 contains 16 residues. The V gene end was trimmed by 6 bases and the J gene end by 7 bases; junction bases not matched to a gene: 15.

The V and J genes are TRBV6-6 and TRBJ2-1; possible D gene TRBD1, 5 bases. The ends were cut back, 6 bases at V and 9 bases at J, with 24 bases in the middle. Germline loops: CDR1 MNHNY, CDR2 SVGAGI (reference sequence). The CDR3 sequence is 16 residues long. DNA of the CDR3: TGTGCCAGCAGCCGAACGCCAAAAACAGGCCTACGTGAGCAGTTCTTC. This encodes CASSRTPKTGLREQFF.

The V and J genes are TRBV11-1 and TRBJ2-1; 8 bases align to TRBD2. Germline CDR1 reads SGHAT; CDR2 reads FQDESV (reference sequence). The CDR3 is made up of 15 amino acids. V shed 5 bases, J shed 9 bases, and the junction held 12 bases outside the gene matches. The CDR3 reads CASSPLRGGLGEQFF. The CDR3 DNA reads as TGTGCCAGCAGCCCCCTCCGGGGGGGCCTGGGTGAGCAGTTCTTC.

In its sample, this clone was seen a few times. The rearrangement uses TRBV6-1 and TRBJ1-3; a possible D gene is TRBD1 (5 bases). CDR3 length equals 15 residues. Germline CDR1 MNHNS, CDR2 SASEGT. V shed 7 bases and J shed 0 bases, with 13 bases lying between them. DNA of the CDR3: TGTGCCAGCAAAATTGGGGGGAGCTCTGGAAACACCATATATTTT. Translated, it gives CASKIGGSSGNTIYF.

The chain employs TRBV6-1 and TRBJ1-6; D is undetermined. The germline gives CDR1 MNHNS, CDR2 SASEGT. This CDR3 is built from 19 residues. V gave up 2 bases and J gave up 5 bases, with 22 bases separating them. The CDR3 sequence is CASSERPRGLVLNNSPLHF. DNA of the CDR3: TGTGCCAGCAGTGAACGCCCGCGCGGGTTGGTCCTGAATAATTCACCCCTCCACTTT.

The CDR3 reads CASSAGGGLDTQYF. The CDR3 bases are TGTGCCAGCAGTGCAGGGGGCGGGTTGGATACGCAGTATTTT. The chain couples TRBV2 to TRBJ2-3; 8 bases align to TRBD1. The CDR3 length is 14 residues. The J segment lost 6 bases and the V segment lost 4 bases, leaving 6 bases of the junction unmatched. CDR1 is SNHLY and CDR2 is FYNNEI in the germline V gene.